These T cell receptor beta chains were read from a single sample in a study of regulatory T cells in long-lasting Graves disease. TCRdb used MiXCR to reprocess the multiplex PCR reads, holding one entry per CDR3 protein. The sample includes hundreds of thousands of distinct CDR3 sequences, 15% seen only once; the top ten take approximately 7.6%. The sample was also reused in another study, on T cells in Graves' hyperthyroidism and ophthalmopathy.

Sequencing used peripheral blood mononuclear cells (PBMCs), obtained at new diagnosis, from a patient treated with antithyroid drugs. These receptors originate from a woman in her 40s with Graves disease. Each CDR3 is given with its conserved first and last residue. A D gene is named only where the DNA matches it firmly. Only part of the rows carry a size: once, few, many, or a class if the clone is expanded.

TRBJ2-2	-	TRBV19	many	TGTGCCAGTAGTGGGGCAAACACCGGGGAGCTGTTTTTT	CASSGANTGELFF
TRBJ2-1	TRBD1	TRBV5-1	-	TGCGCCAGCAGCGAGGGACAGCCCGTCGACAATGAGCAGTTCTTC	CASSEGQPVDNEQFF
TRBJ2-1	TRBD2	TRBV27	many	TGTGCCAGCAGTTCGGGACTAGCAACCCATGAGCAGTTCTTC	CASSSGLATHEQFF
TRBJ2-6	-	TRBV27	many	TGTGCCAGCAGTCCGGAGACGGGCTCTGGGGCCAACGTCCTGACTTTC	CASSPETGSGANVLTF
TRBJ2-3	TRBD1	TRBV20-1	few	TGCAGTGCTCGATCCGGGACAGGCTTCACAGATACGCAGTATTTT	CSARSGTGFTDTQYF
TRBJ1-5	-	TRBV19	few	TGTGCCAGTAGTATAGTCAGGGCCGGCAATCAGCCCCAGCATTTT	CASSIVRAGNQPQHF
TRBJ2-5	-	TRBV29-1	many	TGCAGCGTTTCCCACTGGGAGAACCAAGAGACCCAGTACTTC	CSVSHWENQETQYF
TRBJ1-1	TRBD1	TRBV30	many	TGTGCCTGGAGGTTCAGGGGGTCTGAAGCTTTCTTT	CAWRFRGSEAFF
TRBJ2-7	-	TRBV10-3	many	TGTGCCATCAGTGACCGGCAGGGGCAGTCGGAAGAGCAGTACTTC	CAISDRQGQSEEQYF
TRBJ1-4	-	TRBV11-3	many	TGTGCCAGCAGCTTAGTTGCAACTAATGAAAAACTGTTTTTT	CASSLVATNEKLFF
TRBJ2-5	TRBD2	TRBV5-5	few	TGTGCCAGCAGCGTGACTAGCGGGAGGCCGAAGGGGACCCAGTACTTC	CASSVTSGRPKGTQYF
TRBJ1-1	-	TRBV28	many	TGTGCCAGCAGCCGGCGACAGCTGAGGGATTTCACTGAAGCTTTCTTT	CASSRRQLRDFTEAFF
TRBJ1-3	-	TRBV15	many	TGTGCCACCAGCAGAGATAAGTCAGCCGGGGGAAACACCATATATTTT	CATSRDKSAGGNTIYF
TRBJ1-2	TRBD1	TRBV5-4	many	TGTGCCAGCAGCTTGGTGGACAGGGGGCATTATGGCTACACCTTC	CASSLVDRGHYGYTF
TRBJ2-3	-	TRBV9	-	TGTGCCAGCAGCCCTCTTTCGGGAGACGCCACAGATACGCAGTATTTT	CASSPLSGDATDTQYF
TRBJ2-2	TRBD1	TRBV7-2	many	TGTGCCAGCAGCTCGGTACCCAAACGGACAGGGGAGGACGGGGAGCTGTTTTTT	CASSSVPKRTGEDGELFF
TRBJ2-5	-	TRBV6-1	many	TGTGCCAGCATTAGCAGAGGGGGGGAGACCCAGTACTTC	CASISRGGETQYF
TRBJ2-1	-	TRBV27	many	TGTGCCAGCAGTTGGTACAATGAGCAGTTCTTC	CASSWYNEQFF
TRBJ2-7	-	TRBV5-1	few	TGCGCCAGCAGCTTGGATGGTGGGAGCTCCTACGAGCAGTACTTC	CASSLDGGSSYEQYF
TRBJ1-2	-	TRBV11-1	many	TGTGCCAGCAGCTCGGGGCCCCTCTGGGGCTACACCTTC	CASSSGPLWGYTF
TRBJ2-7	TRBD1	TRBV28	few	TGTGCCAGCAGACAGAGACAGGGGGCGGGGGAGCAGTACTTC	CASRQRQGAGEQYF
TRBJ1-5	-	TRBV12-3/TRBV12-4	many	TGTGCCAGCAGCCCCGGTGGGCATCAGCCCCAGCATTTT	CASSPGGHQPQHF
TRBJ2-1	-	TRBV6-1	few	TGTGCCAGCTCCAGGGGTTACGAGCAGTTCTTC	CASSRGYEQFF
TRBJ2-3	-	TRBV3-1	-	TGTGCCAGCAGCCAAGATACGGGAGATACGCAGTATTTT	CASSQDTGDTQYF
TRBJ2-1	-	TRBV6-1	many	TGTGCCAGCAGTGATCGCACAAACAATGAGCAGTTCTTC	CASSDRTNNEQFF
TRBJ1-5	TRBD1	TRBV12-3/TRBV12-4	-	TGTGCCAGCAGGCCAGGCAGGGGGAGGTTCCAGCATTTT	CASRPGRGRFQHF
TRBJ1-4	-	TRBV2	-	TGTGCCAGCAGTGAAGCGACCGTGTCGGGGGAAAAACTGTTTTTT	CASSEATVSGEKLFF
TRBJ2-7	TRBD1	TRBV18	many	TGTGCCAGCTCACCAGAGTCAGGACAGGGCTACGAGCAGTACTTC	CASSPESGQGYEQYF
TRBJ2-1	TRBD1	TRBV29-1	many	TGCAGCGTTGCCGGGGGACAGGGTGGTTCAAGCTCCTACAATGAGCAGTTCTTC	CSVAGGQGGSSSYNEQFF
TRBJ1-6	-	TRBV24-1	many	TGTGCCACCAGTGATGCCCGGGACCGCCAGGGTAATTCACCCCTCCACTTT	CATSDARDRQGNSPLHF
TRBJ2-2	-	TRBV9	few	TGTGCCAGCAGCGTAGCTAGTAGCGCGAGGTTCGGGGAGCTGTTTTTT	CASSVASSARFGELFF
TRBJ1-6	TRBD1	TRBV5-1	-	TGCGCCAGCAGATTCGGGACAGATAATTCACCCCTCCACTTT	CASRFGTDNSPLHF
TRBJ1-2	-	TRBV20-1	many	TGCAGTGCTAGAGATGACTATGGCTACACCTTC	CSARDDYGYTF
TRBJ2-1	TRBD1	TRBV19	-	TGTGCCAGTAGTTCTTGGTTCGGGACAGGGGCCGGGAATGAGCAGTTCTTC	CASSSWFGTGAGNEQFF
TRBJ1-1	TRBD1	TRBV29-1	few	TGCAGCATACAGGGGGGGGCCACTGAAGCTTTCTTT	CSIQGGATEAFF
TRBJ2-6	-	TRBV7-9	many	TGTGCCAGCAGATCCGACACATCTGGGGCCAACGTCCTGACTTTC	CASRSDTSGANVLTF
TRBJ2-2	-	TRBV11-3	many	TGTGCCAGCAGCTTAGGGGGCGCGTTCACCGGGGAGCTGTTTTTT	CASSLGGAFTGELFF
TRBJ2-7	TRBD2	TRBV6-5	few	TGTGCCAGCAGTTTCGGACTAGCGGATTACGAGCAGTACTTC	CASSFGLADYEQYF
TRBJ2-7	-	TRBV20-1	many	TGCAGTGCTAGAGATCACGGGGGCTCCTACGAGCAGTACTTC	CSARDHGGSYEQYF
TRBJ2-3	-	TRBV5-5	-	TGTGCCAGCAGCTTACCGGGACGTCGAGGGTACACAGATACGCAGTATTTT	CASSLPGRRGYTDTQYF
TRBJ1-1	-	TRBV9	many	TGTGCCAGCAGCGTAGGGACACCAACTGAAGCTTTCTTT	CASSVGTPTEAFF
TRBJ2-7	-	TRBV7-8	many	TGTGCCAGCAGCGAGTCATTAGGAAGCTCCTACGAGCAGTACTTC	CASSESLGSSYEQYF
TRBJ1-1	-	TRBV20-1	few	TGCAGTGCTAGAGTCGACGACGGGGACCGCGACACTGAAGCTTTCTTT	CSARVDDGDRDTEAFF
TRBJ2-1	-	TRBV7-2	many	TGTGCCAGCAGCTTAGCCAGAGACAATGAGCAGTTCTTC	CASSLARDNEQFF
TRBJ1-3	TRBD1	TRBV3-1	-	TGTGCCAGCAGCCAAGGGGGACAGCGTGGAAGAAACACCATATATTTT	CASSQGGQRGRNTIYF
TRBJ2-2	TRBD2	TRBV12-3/TRBV12-4	many	TGTGCCAGCAGTTTGGCGGGAGGGACCACCGGGGAGCTGTTTTTT	CASSLAGGTTGELFF
TRBJ2-1	-	TRBV19	many	TGCGCCAGCTCTGGAGGAGGTGAGCAGTTCTTC	CASSGGGEQFF
TRBJ2-2	-	TRBV11-2	many	TGTGCCAGCAGCTTTAATAACAAGAACACCGGGGAGCTGTTTTTT	CASSFNNKNTGELFF
TRBJ2-7	-	TRBV7-9	many	TGTGCCAGCAGCCTTGCGGGGGAGCAGTACTTC	CASSLAGEQYF
TRBJ1-1	-	TRBV3-1	-	TGTGCCAGCAGCCAAGATTTGGGTTGGACTGAAGCTTTCTTT	CASSQDLGWTEAFF
TRBJ1-1	-	TRBV6-5	-	TGTGCCAGCAGTTACTCTCGACAGGCCACGGAGACTGAAGCTTTCTTT	CASSYSRQATETEAFF
TRBJ1-2	TRBD1	TRBV19	-	TGTGCCAGTAGTATAGAACTGGACAGGGGTGGCTACACCTTC	CASSIELDRGGYTF
TRBJ2-1	-	TRBV2	many	TGTGCCAGCAGTGGTGGTCTCCGGTCCTACAATGAGCAGTTCTTC	CASSGGLRSYNEQFF